These 17 T cell receptor beta chains share one sample of origin, sequenced in a study of blood T cell repertoires in COVID-19. The repertoire was sequenced with immunoSEQ multiplex PCR; TCRdb's copy has only in-frame clones and lacks some. This repertoire shows 200,000 or so clones, about 91% found once; its top ten account for around 2.5%. The sequencing sample was made of PBMCs or T cells enriched from blood (not recorded which). These receptors came from a woman aged 40 to 49 with acute COVID-19.

The chain couples TRBV5-8 to TRBJ2-1; 8 positions match TRBD2. CDR1 is SGHTS and CDR2 is YDEGEE in the germline V gene. This CDR3 contains 16 residues. The trim removed 0 bases at V and 8 bases at J, leaving 10 bases unmatched. This CDR3 is CASSLDLGTRVYEQFF. For the CDR3, the DNA is TGTGCCAGCAGCTTGGATTTAGGGACTAGAGTCTATGAGCAGTTCTTC. Looking up the rest from reference TRBV5-8 and TRBJ2-1 gives the full variable domain: EAGVTQSPTHLIKTRGQQATLRCSPISGHTSVYWYQQALGLGLQFLLWYDEGEERNRGNFPPRFSGRQFPNYSSELNVNALELEDSALYLCASSLDLGTRVYEQFFGPGTRLTVL.

CDR3 DNA sequence: TGTGCCAGCATCCCAGGACAGGGCCTAACCACAGATACGCAGTATTTT. It specifies CASIPGQGLTTDTQYF. The V call is TRBV2, the J call TRBJ2-3; 8 positions agree with TRBD1. The CDR3 has 16 residues. Unmatched junction bases numbered 11, after V lost 7 bases and J lost 2 bases. In germline, CDR1 is SNHLY, CDR2 FYNNEI.

The V call is TRBV7-9, the J call TRBJ1-4; D gene uncertain. Deletions cut 4 bases from V and 8 bases from J, with 17 bases between. Germline assignment: CDR1 SEHNR and CDR2 FQNEAQ (reference sequence). The CDR3 sequence is 15 residues long. The CDR3 DNA reads as TGTGCCAGCAGCTCCTGGACTCCCGGCTTGGAAAAACTGTTTTTT. It codes for CASSSWTPGLEKLFF.

The count of this clone is one. V is TRBV7-8 and J is TRBJ1-2; the D is unclear. This CDR3 has 15 amino acids. The germline V and J ends were trimmed by 0 bases and 4 bases, with 12 bases remaining between them. Germline values: CDR1 SGHVS, CDR2 FQNEAQ. The CDR3 protein is CASSLARERSYGYTF. The DNA of the CDR3 is TGTGCCAGCAGCTTAGCGAGGGAGCGTTCCTATGGCTACACCTTC.

The chain combines TRBV29-1 with TRBJ1-1; D is perhaps TRBD1 (5 bases). V lost 3 bases to trimming and J lost 0 bases, with 8 bases between them. CDR3 size: 13 residues. Germline V lookup: CDR1 SQVTM, CDR2 ANQGSEA. CDR3 sequence: CSVDPGLNTEAFF. The CDR3 region has the DNA TGCAGCGTTGATCCAGGGCTGAACACTGAAGCTTTCTTT.

Of note for this clone: At one boundary the junction diverges from the germline segment, which might be a read error. The CDR3, as DNA: TGTGCTAGTGGCTTGGGACAGCATCAAGAGACCCAGTACTTC. Translated, it gives CASGLGQHQETQYF. V and J are TRBV12-5 and TRBJ2-5, with 7 bases identical to TRBD1. CDR1 LGHNT and CDR2 FRNRAP come from the germline V gene. There are 14 residues in the CDR3.

The genes are TRBV3-1 (or the pseudogene TRBV3-2) and TRBJ1-5, with 9 nucleotides matching TRBD1. The germline V gene encodes CDR1 LGHDT and CDR2 YNNKEL (reference sequence). The CDR3 has 13 amino acids. The junction had 5 bases not matched to a gene; V was cut back by 4 bases and J by 10 bases. This CDR3 is CASSLGTGQPQHF. The CDR3 DNA sequence: TGTGCCAGCAGCCTAGGGACAGGGCAACCCCAGCATTTT.

The J gene is TRBJ2-6, the V gene TRBV4-3; possible D gene TRBD2, 5 bases. CDR3 size: 14 residues. V lost 0 bases to trimming and J lost 12 bases, with 12 bases between them. Germline-derived CDR1 and CDR2 are LGHNA and YSLEER. CDR3 sequence reads: CASSQDQGLPVLTF. DNA for the CDR3: TGCGCCAGCAGCCAAGACCAAGGACTCCCCGTCCTGACTTTC.

This chain uses TRBV6-6 with TRBJ2-3; possibly TRBD2 for D (6 bases). CDR3 length: 17 amino acids. V gave up 5 bases and J gave up 2 bases, with 20 bases separating them. The germline V gene has CDR1 MNHNY and CDR2 SVGAGI (reference sequence). The CDR3 region is CASSQPGLIPYTDTQYF. The CDR3 nucleotides are TGTGCCAGCAGTCAACCGGGACTTATACCATACACAGATACGCAGTATTTT.

This clone was detected a few times. The chain is built from TRBV9 and TRBJ2-3; D possibly corresponds to TRBD1 (6 bases). The germline V and J ends were trimmed by 4 bases and 0 bases, with 18 bases remaining between them. The CDR3 contains 17 residues. CDR1 is SGDLS, CDR2 YYNGEE, per germline. CDR3 sequence: CASSPLSGTPSTDTQYF. In nucleotides, the CDR3 is TGTGCCAGCAGCCCCCTATCTGGGACACCGAGCACAGATACGCAGTATTTT.

The rearrangement joins TRBV7-9 to TRBJ2-2; 7 positions agree with TRBD2. This CDR3 has 18 residues. The germline CDR1 and CDR2 sequences are SEHNR and FQNEAQ (reference sequence). The junction had 12 bases not matched to a gene; V was cut back by 5 bases and J by 0 bases. CDR3 amino acids: CASSPSRGGTSNTGELFF. The CDR3 nucleotides are TGTGCCAGCAGCCCATCTCGCGGGGGAACCTCGAACACCGGGGAGCTGTTTTTT.

CDR3 in DNA: TGTGCCAGCAGCCAAGTACTAGTAGGGACCCAGTACTTC. Translated: CASSQVLVGTQYF. The chain uses TRBV3-1 (or the pseudogene TRBV3-2) and TRBJ2-5, with D maybe TRBD2 (5 bases). This CDR3 has 13 amino acids. Germline V gives CDR1 LGHDT, CDR2 YNNKEL (reference sequence). Trimming took off 1 base at V and 7 bases at J, with 10 bases between the two ends.

CDR3 protein: CASSFTGFDTEAFF. The CDR3 DNA follows: TGTGCCAGCAGCTTTACAGGGTTTGACACTGAAGCTTTCTTT. V and J are TRBV7-9 and TRBJ1-1; D may be TRBD1 (6 bases). The germline V gene has CDR1 SEHNR and CDR2 FQNEAQ (reference sequence). V was trimmed by 3 bases and J by 3 bases, leaving 11 bases between them. CDR3 size: 14 residues.

The chain joins TRBV6-2 or TRBV6-3 to TRBJ1-1; 9 bases are shared with TRBD1. The CDR3 totals 14 residues. The germline CDR1 and CDR2 sequences are MNHEY and SVGEGT. Trimming removed 5 bases from V and 5 bases from J; junction bases left unmatched: 6. CDR3: CASSPSGTGTEAFF. Here the CDR3 DNA reads TGTGCCAGCAGTCCATCCGGGACAGGGACTGAAGCTTTCTTT.

The V and J genes are TRBV4-2 and TRBJ2-5; 13 bases fit TRBD2. The ends lost 2 bases at V and 5 bases at J; junction bases unmatched: 8. CDR1 and CDR2 (germline): LGHNA, YNFKEQ. The CDR3 covers 17 residues. The CDR3 loop is CASSQRLAGGQWETQYF. DNA for the CDR3: TGTGCCAGCAGCCAACGACTAGCGGGGGGCCAGTGGGAGACCCAGTACTTC.

The chain uses TRBV3-1 (or the pseudogene TRBV3-2) and TRBJ1-3; perhaps TRBD1 as D (5 bases). Germline CDR1 is LGHDT and CDR2 is YNNKEL (reference sequence). V lost 3 bases to trimming and J lost 0 bases, with 9 bases between them. This CDR3 has 15 residues. The CDR3 sequence: CASSHGGSSGNTIYF. In DNA form, the CDR3 reads TGTGCCAGCAGCCATGGGGGGAGCTCTGGAAACACCATATATTTT.

In its sample, this clone was seen a few times. The chain is built from TRBV4-3 and TRBJ2-1, with 14 positions matching TRBD2. V was pared by 1 base and J by 8 bases, with 4 bases of the junction left unmatched. The CDR3 is 16 residues long. Germline CDR1 and CDR2: LGHNA and YSLEER. DNA for the CDR3: TGCGCCAGCAGCCAAGGGACTAGCGGGAGGCACGATGAGCAGTTCTTC. This codes for CASSQGTSGRHDEQFF.